A selection of T cell receptor beta chains follows, all from one sample in a study of immune cell composition in non-small cell lung cancer. Assay: immunoSEQ multiplex PCR; the TCRdb copy retains only in-frame clones and omits some. The sample includes fewer than 5,000 clones, around 70% seen only once; the top ten take roughly 13%. Sequencing was performed on non-adjacent lung tissue. These receptors were obtained from a human donor with non-small cell lung cancer. The CDR3 runs from the conserved cysteine through the conserved F or W. The D gene is left open where the match is weak. Size is omitted from some rows. Given values are once, few, many or a class for expanded clones.

V: TRBV19
D: NA
size: NA
J: TRBJ2-5
CDR3: CASSITQQETQYF
DNA: TGTGCCAGTAGTATCACACAGCAAGAGACCCAGTACTTC

V: TRBV6-5
D: NA
size: NA
J: TRBJ2-7
CDR3: CASSSLGREQYF
DNA: TGTGCCAGCAGTTCCCTTGGGCGCGAGCAGTACTTC

V: TRBV4-2
D: NA
size: NA
J: TRBJ2-1
CDR3: CASSQGVGGPYNEQFF
DNA: TGTGCCAGCAGCCAAGGGGTTGGCGGCCCTTACAATGAGCAGTTCTTC

V: TRBV5-6
D: TRBD1
size: NA
J: TRBJ1-1
CDR3: CASSFSSDRGLVVGAFF
DNA: TGTGCCAGCAGTTTTTCCTCGGACAGGGGGTTGGTGGTTGGAGCTTTCTTT

V: TRBV18
D: NA
size: NA
J: TRBJ2-3
CDR3: CASSPGLEGTDTQYF
DNA: TGTGCCAGCTCACCAGGTCTGGAGGGCACAGATACGCAGTATTTT

V: TRBV29-1
D: TRBD2
size: once
J: TRBJ2-1
CDR3: CSVPRLAGSFGEQFF
DNA: TGCAGCGTACCCCGACTAGCGGGAAGTTTCGGTGAGCAGTTCTTC

V: TRBV5-6
D: TRBD1
size: NA
J: TRBJ1-3
CDR3: CASSQDRGATGNTIYF
DNA: TGTGCCAGCAGCCAGGACAGGGGAGCAACTGGAAACACCATATATTTT

V: TRBV7-2
D: NA
size: NA
J: TRBJ2-7
CDR3: CASTQTGYEQYF
DNA: TGTGCCAGCACTCAAACAGGGTACGAGCAGTACTTC

V: TRBV19
D: NA
size: NA
J: TRBJ1-1
CDR3: CASRPLRATEAFF
DNA: TGTGCCAGTAGACCCTTGCGGGCCACTGAAGCTTTCTTT

V: TRBV30
D: TRBD2
size: NA
J: TRBJ2-1
CDR3: CAWSVKLAGGFPYNEQFF
DNA: TGTGCCTGGAGTGTAAAACTAGCGGGAGGGTTTCCCTACAATGAGCAGTTCTTC

V: TRBV27
D: TRBD2
size: NA
J: TRBJ2-3
CDR3: CASSFEAGGQDTQYF
DNA: TGTGCCAGCAGTTTCGAAGCGGGAGGGCAGGATACGCAGTATTTT

V: TRBV7-9
D: TRBD2
size: NA
J: TRBJ2-1
CDR3: CASSLKAGAYNEQFF
DNA: TGTGCCAGCAGCTTAAAAGCGGGGGCCTACAATGAGCAGTTCTTC

V: TRBV6-5
D: NA
size: NA
J: TRBJ1-3
CDR3: CASSRSGAGNTIYF
DNA: TGTGCCAGCAGCCGTTCGGGTGCTGGAAACACCATATATTTT

V: TRBV6-5
D: NA
size: NA
J: TRBJ1-5
CDR3: CASSLRHLILNQPQHF
DNA: TGTGCCAGCAGTTTAAGACATTTGATCCTTAATCAGCCCCAGCATTTT

V: TRBV19
D: TRBD1
size: NA
J: TRBJ2-7
CDR3: CASSTKTGENYEQYF
DNA: TGTGCCAGTAGTACCAAGACAGGGGAAAACTACGAGCAGTACTTC

V: TRBV6-6
D: TRBD2
size: NA
J: TRBJ2-3
CDR3: CASSQGTSGGADTQYF
DNA: TGTGCCAGCAGTCAAGGGACTAGCGGGGGGGCAGATACGCAGTATTTT

V: TRBV25-1
D: TRBD1
size: once
J: TRBJ2-1
CDR3: CASRRTGGNEQFF
DNA: TGTGCCAGCAGGCGGACAGGGGGCAATGAGCAGTTCTTC

V: TRBV11-1
D: TRBD2
size: NA
J: TRBJ2-3
CDR3: CASSSRSGEITDTQYF
DNA: TGTGCCAGCAGCTCCCGGAGCGGGGAGATCACAGATACGCAGTATTTT

V: TRBV28
D: NA
size: NA
J: TRBJ1-4
CDR3: CASSTSADEKLFF
DNA: TGTGCCAGCAGCACCAGCGCGGATGAAAAACTGTTTTTT

V: TRBV7-9
D: TRBD2
size: NA
J: TRBJ2-4
CDR3: CASSFRQREGKNIQYF
DNA: TGTGCCAGCAGCTTCCGCCAGAGGGAGGGGAAAAACATTCAGTACTTC

V: TRBV7-9
D: NA
size: NA
J: TRBJ1-1
CDR3: CASSFYSSNTEAFF
DNA: TGTGCCAGCAGCTTTTACAGCTCGAACACTGAAGCTTTCTTT

V: TRBV7-9
D: TRBD2
size: NA
J: TRBJ2-1
CDR3: CASSQTSARYNEQFF
DNA: TGTGCCAGCAGCCAAACTAGCGCTCGGTACAATGAGCAGTTCTTC

V: TRBV11-2
D: NA
size: NA
J: TRBJ2-5
CDR3: CASSASILTSPGTQYF
DNA: TGTGCCAGCAGCGCTTCAATCTTGACAAGCCCAGGGACCCAGTACTTC

V: TRBV13
D: NA
size: NA
J: TRBJ1-3
CDR3: CASAGFAGNTIYF
DNA: TGTGCCAGCGCAGGGTTTGCTGGAAACACCATATATTTT

V: TRBV7-8
D: NA
size: NA
J: TRBJ2-2
CDR3: CASRPPGSNTGELFF
DNA: TGTGCCAGCAGACCCCCGGGTAGTAACACCGGGGAGCTGTTTTTT

V: TRBV7-9
D: NA
size: NA
J: TRBJ1-2
CDR3: CASSGGRAGGYGYTF
DNA: TGTGCCAGCAGCGGGGGCCGAGCTGGCGGCTATGGCTACACCTTC

V: TRBV5-1
D: NA
size: few
J: TRBJ2-3
CDR3: CASKAGTDTQYF
DNA: TGCGCCAGCAAAGCGGGCACAGATACGCAGTATTTT

V: TRBV5-1
D: TRBD1
size: NA
J: TRBJ1-1
CDR3: CASSLVTGDMNTEAFF
DNA: TGCGCCAGCAGCTTGGTGACAGGGGATATGAACACTGAAGCTTTCTTT

V: TRBV4-1
D: NA
size: NA
J: TRBJ2-1
CDR3: CASSQGVNSYNEQFF
DNA: TGCGCCAGCAGCCAGGGAGTGAACTCCTACAATGAGCAGTTCTTC

V: TRBV5-6
D: TRBD1
size: NA
J: TRBJ2-4
CDR3: CASSLGPRGRTKNIQYF
DNA: TGTGCCAGCAGCTTGGGACCCAGGGGGCGAACCAAAAACATTCAGTACTTC

V: TRBV30
D: TRBD1
size: NA
J: TRBJ1-5
CDR3: CAFSPGQGDQPQHF
DNA: TGTGCCTTCTCACCGGGACAGGGCGATCAGCCCCAGCATTTT

V: TRBV19
D: NA
size: once
J: TRBJ2-5
CDR3: CASSEGGGVRSETQYF
DNA: TGTGCCAGTAGTGAGGGGGGGGGCGTCAGGTCAGAGACCCAGTACTTC

V: TRBV11-3
D: TRBD2
size: once
J: TRBJ2-5
CDR3: CASSLSGGVWRETQYF
DNA: TGTGCCAGCAGCCTTAGCGGGGGGGTTTGGCGAGAGACCCAGTACTTC

V: TRBV5-8
D: NA
size: NA
J: TRBJ1-5
CDR3: CASSLDSSNQPQHF
DNA: TGTGCCAGCAGCTTGGACAGTAGCAATCAGCCCCAGCATTTT

V: TRBV11-2
D: NA
size: NA
J: TRBJ2-1
CDR3: CASSSRSGLFNEQFF
DNA: TGTGCCAGCTCTTCGAGGAGTGGCTTATTCAATGAGCAGTTCTTC

V: TRBV19
D: NA
size: once
J: TRBJ1-5
CDR3: CASSIDGALPQPQHF
DNA: TGTGCCAGTAGTATCGATGGGGCTTTGCCTCAGCCCCAGCATTTT

V: TRBV7-9
D: NA
size: NA
J: TRBJ2-3
CDR3: CASSLSLRATDTQYF
DNA: TGTGCCAGCAGCTTATCTTTGCGGGCCACAGATACGCAGTATTTT

V: TRBV9
D: TRBD1
size: NA
J: TRBJ1-2
CDR3: CASSAEGQNYGYTF
DNA: TGTGCCAGCAGCGCGGAGGGACAGAACTATGGCTACACCTTC

V: TRBV7-9
D: TRBD1
size: few
J: TRBJ2-3
CDR3: CASSLRQGWTDTQYF
DNA: TGTGCCAGCAGCCTCAGACAGGGGTGGACAGATACGCAGTATTTT

V: TRBV15
D: NA
size: NA
J: TRBJ1-5
CDR3: CATSTPGEQPQHF
DNA: TGTGCCACCAGCACCCCCGGGGAGCAGCCCCAGCATTTT

V: TRBV30
D: NA
size: NA
J: TRBJ1-1
CDR3: CAWSVQVNTEAFF
DNA: TGTGCCTGGAGTGTACAGGTCAACACTGAAGCTTTCTTT

V: TRBV19
D: TRBD1
size: NA
J: TRBJ1-2
CDR3: CASSTSGQGAGYGYTF
DNA: TGTGCCAGTAGTACCTCGGGACAGGGGGCGGGCTATGGCTACACCTTC

V: TRBV7-2
D: NA
size: NA
J: TRBJ1-2
CDR3: CASSDQGIYGYTF
DNA: TGTGCCAGCAGCGATCAGGGGATATATGGCTACACCTTC

V: TRBV27
D: TRBD1
size: NA
J: TRBJ1-6
CDR3: CASSSTTGPNSPLHF
DNA: TGTGCCAGCAGTTCCACGACAGGGCCAAATTCACCCCTCCACTTT

V: TRBV7-8
D: TRBD1
size: NA
J: TRBJ2-2
CDR3: CASSLPGQGADTGELFF
DNA: TGTGCCAGCAGCTTGCCCGGACAGGGGGCGGACACCGGGGAGCTGTTTTTT

V: TRBV9
D: NA
size: NA
J: TRBJ1-3
CDR3: CASSVWDTAGNTIYF
DNA: TGTGCCAGCAGCGTTTGGGACACGGCAGGAAACACCATATATTTT

V: TRBV18
D: NA
size: NA
J: TRBJ2-3
CDR3: CASSPRTKADTQYF
DNA: TGTGCCAGCTCACCAAGGACTAAGGCAGATACGCAGTATTTT

V: TRBV10-3
D: NA
size: NA
J: TRBJ2-1
CDR3: CAISGPGNEQFF
DNA: TGTGCCATCAGTGGTCCGGGAAATGAGCAGTTCTTC

V: TRBV18
D: NA
size: NA
J: TRBJ1-1
CDR3: CASSPPGRVAEAFF
DNA: TGTGCCAGCTCACCACCTGGGCGAGTGGCTGAAGCTTTCTTT

V: TRBV6-6
D: NA
size: once
J: TRBJ2-7
CDR3: CASSYSGGTYEQYF
DNA: TGTGCCAGCAGTTACTCTGGCGGGACCTACGAGCAGTACTTC

V: TRBV5-6
D: NA
size: NA
J: TRBJ1-2
CDR3: CASSLPAVHYGYTF
DNA: TGTGCCAGCAGCTTGCCCGCAGTACACTATGGCTACACCTTC